This T cell receptor beta chain was identified during a study of T cell responses to AZD1222 COVID-19 vaccine. Study overall: Timing groups of about 4 and about 12 weeks for second doses were pooled.

Data came from immunoSEQ multiplex PCR; TCRdb stores just in-frame clones and leaves some out. Among around 180,000 clones listed, just over 85% were seen once. Remarks on this clone: Its antigen is undetermined.

Regarding the study as a whole: Spike-specific TCR depth and breadth grew after two AZD1222 doses. Baseline serostatus was positive in only six or seven AZD1222 recipients.

Per germline, CDR1 MNHEY and CDR2 SVGEGT. The CDR3 covers 14 residues. The ends lost 5 bases at V and 2 bases at J; junction bases unmatched: 2. The V and J genes are TRBV6-2 or TRBV6-3 and TRBJ1-2; TRBD1 agrees at 10 bases. Material: peripheral blood, obtained on day 0 of AZD1222 vaccination. The TCR was taken from an adult in good health. The CDR3 nucleotides are TGTGCCAGCAGTAAGACAGGGGGCAACTATGGCTACACCTTC. It yields the protein CASSKTGGNYGYTF.